This TCR beta chain was captured by sequencing in a study of cytomegalovirus exposure and HLA in healthy donors. Points from the study as a whole: As a later analysis showed, a missense DCLRE1C variant was linked to trimming of TCR beta V- and J-genes. It was assumed in the presence/absence analyses that sequencing depth was roughly uniform across donors. A prior analysis recorded that most TCR beta V segments were productive about 87% or about 30% of the time. In a later analysis, most CMV-associated TCR beta chains appeared HLA-restricted.

Germline V lookup: CDR1 SGHNT, CDR2 YYREEE (reference sequence). There are 13 residues in the CDR3. V lost 3 bases and J lost 6, with 13 bases in between. PCR was performed using 60 Vbeta and 13 Jbeta primers. Sequencing was performed with immunoSEQ multiplex PCR; in TCRdb, only in-frame clones are kept and a portion is missing. The sample holds about 90,000 clones, approximately 78% seen once. On this clone itself: Its specificity is not known.

This sequence originates from a woman between 40 and 50 years old in good health and CMV-seropositive. Sequenced: PBMCs. The gene calls are TRBV5-4 and TRBJ2-7; D might be TRBD2 (5 bases). The CDR3 DNA follows: TGTGCCAGCAGCTCCCAAGGGAGTGGCGAGCAGTACTTC. Translated: CASSSQGSGEQYF.